The 8 T cell receptor beta chains given below trace back to one sample, sequenced in a study of blood T cell repertoires in COVID-19. The assay was immunoSEQ multiplex PCR, and TCRdb's table has in-frame clones only and misses some. The data hold around 80,000 clones, with almost 85% observed a single time. What was sequenced was peripheral blood. Receptors were obtained from a man in his sixties with acute or convalescent COVID-19.

The rearrangement joins TRBV7-9 to TRBJ1-4, with D perhaps TRBD1 (6 bases). Between the trimmed V and J ends, which lost 4 bases and 7 bases, there was a span of 13 bases. CDR1 and CDR2 from the germline V gene are SEHNR and FQNEAQ (reference sequence). The CDR3 has 14 residues. The CDR3 region has the DNA TGTGCCAGCAGCTCGGGACAAAGGGGTGAAAAACTGTTTTTT. This sequence encodes CASSSGQRGEKLFF.

This rearrangement joins TRBV28 to TRBJ1-1; D is ambiguous. Deletions cut 5 bases from V and 1 base from J, with 14 bases between. Germline lookup yields CDR1 MDHEN and CDR2 SYDVKM. There are 15 residues in the CDR3. The CDR3 nucleotides are TGTGCCAGCAGTCTCCCGAGGGCGCGGAACACTGAAGCTTTCTTT. This translates into CASSLPRARNTEAFF.

The chain is built from TRBV7-8 and TRBJ1-2; no firm D call. Trimming stripped 0 bases from V and 8 bases from J, with 16 bases between. Per germline, CDR1 SGHVS and CDR2 FQNEAQ. The CDR3 has 15 residues. CDR3 bases: TGTGCCAGCAGCTTAGCGCCGACTACTCACCTAGGCTACACCTTC. It is translated as CASSLAPTTHLGYTF.

The rearrangement uses TRBV2 and TRBJ1-2; D remains unclear. This CDR3 spans 13 amino acids. The germline V and J ends were trimmed by 0 bases and 7 bases, with 9 bases remaining between them. Germline CDR1 reads SNHLY; CDR2 reads FYNNEI. The CDR3 nucleotides read TGTGCCAGCAGTGAAGCGAGCCGGGTTGGCTACACCTTC. Translated, it gives CASSEASRVGYTF.

The chain has TRBV6-6 and TRBJ2-7, with 8 bases identical to TRBD2. The V gene's germline CDR1 is MNHNY and CDR2 SVGAGI (reference sequence). Losses at the gene ends were 2 bases for V and 3 bases for J; bases not matched to a gene: 6. The CDR3 runs 15 residues. CDR3 region: CASSYPQRESYEQYF. In nucleotides, the CDR3 is TGTGCCAGCAGTTACCCCCAGCGGGAGAGCTACGAGCAGTACTTC.

The V and J genes are TRBV6-4 and TRBJ1-2, with D hard to call. V lost 10 bases to trimming and J lost 8 bases, with 14 bases between them. Germline values: CDR1 MRHNA, CDR2 SNTAGT. This CDR3 has 11 residues. CDR3 sequence: CATRSGDGYTF. In DNA, the CDR3 is TGTGCCACCCGATCAGGCGACGGCTACACCTTC.

This sequence joins TRBV6-5 and TRBJ1-2; no definite D call. V was shortened by 6 bases and J by 8 bases, with 13 bases between the two germline ends. The CDR3 covers 12 residues. Germline V gives CDR1 MNHEY, CDR2 SVGAGI. The CDR3 DNA reads as TGTGCCAGCAGAGGAGAGGGCCGCGGCTACACCTTC. Its protein is CASRGEGRGYTF.

This clone was seen only a few times. The rearrangement links TRBV28 to TRBJ2-1; 8 bases map to TRBD1. The CDR3 totals 15 residues. J lost 3 bases, V lost 6 bases, and 7 bases had no gene match. The germline V gene encodes CDR1 MDHEN and CDR2 SYDVKM. CDR3 in DNA: TGTGCCAGCAGACCAGGGGGCATGATCTACAATGAGCAGTTCTTC. Its protein product is CASRPGGMIYNEQFF.